This T cell receptor (beta chain) was documented in a study of response to subunit inactivated influenza vaccine. The study, taken as a whole, reports: New T cells are recruited in small numbers by each seasonal influenza vaccination, according to the authors' suggestion.

Each CDR3 protein gets one entry after TCRdb re-called the RT-PCR reads with MiXCR. The sample holds around 570,000 distinct CDR3 sequences, roughly 8.2% seen once. This clonotype was seen many times. Its antigen is unidentified. V shed 0 bases and J 3 bases; nucleotides not matched to a gene: 3. The CDR3 consists of 16 residues. CDR1 and CDR2 (germline): MNHEY, SVGEGT. The TCR was taken from a man between 50 and 69 years old who received an inactivated influenza vaccine. The chain employs TRBV6-2 or TRBV6-3 and TRBJ2-3; TRBD1 matches 10 bases. Sequenced here: PBMCs from blood, sampled less than 25 months after vaccination. CDR3 amino acids: CASSYSRTGGTDTQYF. The DNA for the CDR3 is TGTGCCAGCAGTTACTCGAGGACAGGGGGGACAGATACGCAGTATTTT.